This TCR beta chain was sequenced during a study of T cells in Graves' hyperthyroidism and ophthalmopathy. With 4 bases removed from V and 1 base from J, the gap between germline ends came to 4 bases. Germline V gives CDR1 LNHDA, CDR2 SQIVND (reference sequence). The CDR3 sequence is 13 residues long. RNA transcripts gave rise to amplified TCR beta CDR3 regions. The TCR CDR3 first-round RT-PCR relied on the HTBI primer set. TCRdb re-called the multiplex PCR reads through MiXCR, storing one row per CDR3 protein. The profile shows around 620,000 distinct CDR3 sequences, just over 45% of them singletons.

The rearrangement uses TRBV19 and TRBJ2-2, with no clear D. Sequencing was performed on peripheral blood or thyroid tissue (not recorded which). The receptor comes from an adult woman with Graves' disease, either hyperthyroidism or ophthalmopathy (not recorded which). The CDR3, as DNA: TGTGCCAGTAGTAACAGGAACACCGGGGAGCTGTTTTTT. Translated, it gives CASSNRNTGELFF.